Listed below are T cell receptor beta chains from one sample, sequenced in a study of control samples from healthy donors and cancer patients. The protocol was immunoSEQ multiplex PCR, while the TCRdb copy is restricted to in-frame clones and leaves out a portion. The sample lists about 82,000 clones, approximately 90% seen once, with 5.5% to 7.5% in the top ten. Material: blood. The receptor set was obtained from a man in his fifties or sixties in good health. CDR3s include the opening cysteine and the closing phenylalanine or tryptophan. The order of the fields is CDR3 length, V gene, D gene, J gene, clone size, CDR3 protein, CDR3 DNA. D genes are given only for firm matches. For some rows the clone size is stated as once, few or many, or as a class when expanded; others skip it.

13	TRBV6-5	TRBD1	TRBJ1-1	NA	CASSWTGDTEAFF	TGTGCCAGCAGTTGGACAGGGGACACTGAAGCTTTCTTT
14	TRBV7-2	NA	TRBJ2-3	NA	CASSLARGTDTQYF	TGTGCCAGCAGCTTAGCGCGGGGCACAGATACGCAGTATTTT
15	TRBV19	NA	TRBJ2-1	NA	CASNPAQSSYNEQFF	TGTGCCAGTAACCCAGCTCAGAGCTCCTACAATGAGCAGTTCTTC
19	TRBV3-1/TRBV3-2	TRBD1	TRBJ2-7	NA	CASSPYADREMRGRYEQYF	TGTGCCAGCAGCCCATATGCGGACAGGGAAATGAGAGGGCGGTACGAGCAGTACTTC
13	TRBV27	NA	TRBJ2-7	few	CASSPYKAYEQYF	TGTGCCAGCAGTCCCTATAAAGCCTACGAGCAGTACTTC
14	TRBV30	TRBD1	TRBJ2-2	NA	CAWEGQANTGELFF	TGTGCCTGGGAGGGACAGGCGAACACCGGGGAGCTGTTTTTT
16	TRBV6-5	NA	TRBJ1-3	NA	CASSYSTRASGNTIYF	TGTGCCAGCAGTTACTCGACCAGGGCATCTGGAAACACCATATATTTT
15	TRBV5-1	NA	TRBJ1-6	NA	CASSLEDIRSSPLHF	TGCGCCAGCAGCTTGGAGGACATAAGGAGTTCACCCCTCCACTTT
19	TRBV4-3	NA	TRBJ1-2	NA	CASSQDDAFGGPGNYGYTF	TGCGCCAGCAGCCAAGACGATGCTTTCGGCGGGCCGGGGAACTATGGCTACACCTTC
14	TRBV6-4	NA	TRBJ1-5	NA	CASSDRRTVGPQHF	TGTGCCAGCAGTGACCGACGGACCGTTGGGCCCCAGCATTTT
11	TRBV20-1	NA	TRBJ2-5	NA	CSAGPQETQYF	TGCAGTGCTGGCCCTCAAGAGACCCAGTACTTC
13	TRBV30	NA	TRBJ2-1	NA	CAWLEVGYNEQFF	TGTGCCTGGCTCGAGGTAGGTTACAATGAGCAGTTCTTC
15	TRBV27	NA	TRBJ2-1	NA	CASSLGQRPYNEQFF	TGTGCCAGCAGTTTAGGACAGAGGCCCTACAATGAGCAGTTCTTC
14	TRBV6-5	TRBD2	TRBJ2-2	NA	CASRRGAGPGELFF	TGTGCCAGCAGGCGGGGGGCGGGACCCGGGGAGCTGTTTTTT
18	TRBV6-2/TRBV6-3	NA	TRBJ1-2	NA	CASSYRGTGTRGDYGYTF	TGTGCCAGCAGTTACAGGGGGACCGGGACAAGGGGCGACTATGGCTACACCTTC
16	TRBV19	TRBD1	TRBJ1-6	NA	CASTAQGAIYNSPLHF	TGTGCCAGTACCGCCCAGGGGGCTATCTATAATTCACCCCTCCACTTT
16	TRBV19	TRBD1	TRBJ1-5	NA	CASSIADRVGPQPQHF	TGTGCCAGTAGTATAGCGGACAGGGTAGGGCCTCAGCCCCAGCATTTT
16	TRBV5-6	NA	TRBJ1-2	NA	CASSSGGDGKFYGYTF	TGTGCCAGCAGCTCTGGTGGTGACGGAAAATTCTATGGCTACACCTTC
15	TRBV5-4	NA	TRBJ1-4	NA	CASSFRGPALEKLFF	TGTGCCAGCAGCTTTAGGGGCCCGGCCCTTGAAAAACTGTTTTTT
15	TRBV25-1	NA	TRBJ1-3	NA	CASSVDQTSGNTIYF	TGTGCCAGCAGTGTTGACCAAACCTCTGGAAACACCATATATTTT
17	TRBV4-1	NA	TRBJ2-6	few	CASSPRTVLSGANVLTF	TGCGCCAGCAGCCCCCGGACAGTCCTCTCTGGGGCCAACGTCCTGACTTTC
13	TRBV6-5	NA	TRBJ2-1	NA	CASTTRGNSEQFF	TGTGCCAGCACCACCCGGGGAAACAGTGAGCAGTTCTTC
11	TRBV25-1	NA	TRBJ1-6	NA	CASMGNSPLHF	TGTGCCAGCATGGGGAATTCACCCCTCCACTTT
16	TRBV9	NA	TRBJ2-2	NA	CASSVVGGVDTGELFF	TGTGCCAGCAGCGTAGTGGGCGGGGTTGACACCGGGGAGCTGTTTTTT
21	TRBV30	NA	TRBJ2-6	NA	CAWSIFGTLNFGGSGANVLTF	TGTGCCTGGAGTATTTTCGGGACACTAAATTTTGGAGGGTCTGGGGCCAACGTCCTGACTTTC
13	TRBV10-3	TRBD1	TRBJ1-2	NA	CAISVQGADGYTF	TGTGCCATCAGTGTCCAGGGGGCAGATGGCTACACCTTC
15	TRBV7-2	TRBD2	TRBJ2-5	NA	CASSPGLAGIETQYF	TGTGCCAGCAGCCCGGGACTAGCGGGGATAGAGACCCAGTACTTC
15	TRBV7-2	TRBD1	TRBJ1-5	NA	CASSFDRDPVQPQHF	TGTGCCAGCAGCTTTGACAGGGACCCTGTTCAGCCCCAGCATTTT
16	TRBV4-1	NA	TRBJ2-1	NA	CASSPNGVGSYNEQFF	TGCGCCAGCAGCCCTAATGGGGTAGGATCCTACAATGAGCAGTTCTTC
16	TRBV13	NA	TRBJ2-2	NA	CASSLMVHANTGELFF	TGTGCCAGCAGCTTAATGGTACATGCGAACACCGGGGAGCTGTTTTTT
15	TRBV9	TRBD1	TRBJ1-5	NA	CASSPRTGFNQPQHF	TGTGCCAGCAGCCCCCGGACAGGGTTTAATCAGCCCCAGCATTTT
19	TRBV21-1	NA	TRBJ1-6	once	CASTSPLYQLSSYNSPLHF	TGTGCCAGCACCTCGCCCCTATACCAACTCAGCTCCTATAATTCACCCCTCCACTTT
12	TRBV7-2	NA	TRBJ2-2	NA	CASSFDTGELFF	TGTGCCAGCAGCTTTGACACCGGGGAGCTGTTTTTT
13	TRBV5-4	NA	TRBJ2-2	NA	CASSLVDTGELFF	TGTGCCAGCAGCTTGGTGGACACCGGGGAGCTGTTTTTT
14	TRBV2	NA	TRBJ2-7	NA	CASSEWWSPYEQYF	TGTGCCAGCAGTGAATGGTGGAGTCCCTACGAGCAGTACTTC
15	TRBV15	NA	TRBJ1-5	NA	CAARADKGSNQPQHF	TGTGCCGCCAGGGCGGACAAAGGGAGCAATCAGCCCCAGCATTTT
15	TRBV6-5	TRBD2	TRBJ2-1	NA	CASSRGLAGRNEQFF	TGTGCCAGCAGTCGGGGACTAGCGGGGAGGAATGAGCAGTTCTTC
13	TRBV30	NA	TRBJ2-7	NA	CAWSVGHTGEQYF	TGTGCCTGGAGTGTAGGCCACACCGGGGAGCAGTACTTC
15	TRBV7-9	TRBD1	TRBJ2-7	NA	CASSLGEGAFYEQYF	TGTGCCAGCAGCTTAGGAGAGGGGGCGTTCTACGAGCAGTACTTC
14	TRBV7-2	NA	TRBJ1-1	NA	CASSLTGQGTEAFF	TGTGCCAGCAGCTTAACGGGCCAGGGCACTGAAGCTTTCTTT
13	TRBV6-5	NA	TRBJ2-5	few	CASSYGGRETQYF	TGTGCCAGCAGTTACGGGGGCCGGGAGACCCAGTACTTC